This T cell receptor beta chain was recorded in a study of blood T cell repertoires in COVID-19. Turning to the study itself: T cells, B-cell-depleted T cells, or PBMCs supplied cDNA or gDNA.

In the authors' methods: Nucleated cell counts were estimated from reference gene primer amplification. Repertoires were generated with immunoSEQ multiplex PCR, while TCRdb's copy carries only in-frame clones and drops some. V, J and clone size were drawn from that table, and D and trimming were deduced from the DNA. The sample contains 100,000 to 150,000 clones, 88% of which appear only once. Trimming at V came to 5 bases and at J to 9 bases, leaving 12 bases not matched to a gene. This CDR3 spans 15 amino acids. Germline-derived CDR1 and CDR2 are MNHEY and SVGAGI. The chain is built from TRBV6-5 and TRBJ2-1, with 8 nucleotides matching TRBD2. Input material: peripheral blood. The receptor's source is a man between 70 and 80 years old with active COVID-19. CDR3 sequence: CASSREPGLVTEQFF. The CDR3 coding sequence is TGTGCCAGCAGTCGAGAGCCGGGACTAGTGACTGAGCAGTTCTTC.